A selection of T cell receptor beta chains follows, all from one sample in a study of shared clonotypes between healthy human individuals. TCRdb keeps only in-frame clones here, not all; method: immunoSEQ multiplex PCR. This repertoire shows roughly 2.5 million clones, around nine tenths found once; its top ten account for 0.11% to 0.15%. The sequencing sample was made of naive CD4+ T cells sorted from blood. Source of these receptors: a man in his late teens or twenties in good health. Both conserved end residues are part of each CDR3. D genes are given only for firm matches. Only some rows state a clone size, as once, few, many or a class for expanded clones.

v_gene	j_gene	abundance	len	d_gene	CDR3nt	CDR3aa
TRBV5-8	TRBJ1-1	.	16	.	TGTGCCAGCAGCTTGGAGAGAGGGGTGGGGAACACTGAAGCTTTCTTT	CASSLERGVGNTEAFF
TRBV29-1	TRBJ1-3	once	14	.	TGCAGCGTTGAAGATGTTGAGTCTGGAAACACCATATATTTT	CSVEDVESGNTIYF
TRBV14	TRBJ2-5	.	15	TRBD2	TGTGCCAGCAGCCAATTGTGGACTAGCGGGGAGACCCAGTACTTC	CASSQLWTSGETQYF
TRBV10-3	TRBJ1-4	.	13	.	TGTGCCGTCTTGTCGGACCGCGATGAAAAACTGTTTTTT	CAVLSDRDEKLFF
TRBV29-1	TRBJ2-2	.	15	TRBD2	TGCAGCGTCCCCGTAGCGGGAGGGAACACCGGGGAGCTGTTTTTT	CSVPVAGGNTGELFF
TRBV18	TRBJ2-4	.	17	.	TGTGCCAGCTCACCAATCGTCACAGCGCTAGCCAAAAACATTCAGTACTTC	CASSPIVTALAKNIQYF
TRBV5-1	TRBJ1-4	.	15	TRBD1	TGCGCCAGCAGCTTTGGAGGGACAGCTAATGAAAAACTGTTTTTT	CASSFGGTANEKLFF
TRBV7-2	TRBJ2-7	.	15	.	TGTGCCAGCAGCTTAGTTGATGGAACCCTATACGAGCAGTACTTC	CASSLVDGTLYEQYF
TRBV18	TRBJ2-7	.	16	TRBD1	TGTGCCAGCTCTCTCAATGACAGGGCTAGCTCCTACGAGCAGTACTTC	CASSLNDRASSYEQYF
TRBV5-6	TRBJ1-5	.	14	.	TGTGCCAGCAGCACAGGGCTAGGAAGACAGCCCCAGCATTTT	CASSTGLGRQPQHF
TRBV4-1	TRBJ2-7	.	15	TRBD1	TGCGCCAGCAGCCCCGGGACAGGGGGTTCGGACGAGCAGTACTTC	CASSPGTGGSDEQYF
TRBV11-3	TRBJ2-3	.	14	.	TGTGCCAGCAGCTTAGAGGGTTTCACAGATACGCAGTATTTT	CASSLEGFTDTQYF
TRBV30	TRBJ1-2	.	14	TRBD1	TGTGCCTGGAGTGTACGACAGGGTATTCGTGGCTACACCTTC	CAWSVRQGIRGYTF
TRBV2	TRBJ2-7	.	12	.	TGTGCCAGCAGTTTACTTAAACAGGAGCAGTACTTC	CASSLLKQEQYF
TRBV6-6	TRBJ2-7	.	14	.	TGTGCCAGCAGTTACACGACAGGCCTCTACGAGCAGTACTTC	CASSYTTGLYEQYF
TRBV28	TRBJ2-2	.	16	TRBD1	TGTGCCAGCAGTTCGCCCGGGACAGGGCGGACCGGGGAGCTGTTTTTT	CASSSPGTGRTGELFF
TRBV5-1	TRBJ1-2	few	13	.	TGCGCCAGCAGCTTGCAGGTAGCCTATGGCTACACCTTC	CASSLQVAYGYTF
TRBV12-5	TRBJ2-7	.	11	.	TGTGCTAGTGGATCTACCTACGAGCAGTACTTC	CASGSTYEQYF
TRBV21-1	TRBJ2-3	.	10	.	TGTTCCGGGGGGCAAGATACGCAGTATTTT	CSGGQDTQYF
TRBV5-8	TRBJ2-1	.	15	.	TGTGCCAGCAGCCTCGGGGGGCTTCCCTACAATGAGCAGTTCTTC	CASSLGGLPYNEQFF
TRBV7-9	TRBJ1-4	.	15	.	TGTGCCAGCAGCTTTGAGGGTCAGAATAATGAAAAACTGTTTTTT	CASSFEGQNNEKLFF
TRBV5-4	TRBJ1-4	.	14	TRBD1	TGTGCCAGCAGCTTGGGGGACAGGGACGAAAAACTGTTTTTT	CASSLGDRDEKLFF
TRBV7-9	TRBJ1-3	.	15	TRBD1	TGTGCCAGCAGCAATAGACAGGGCTCGGGAAACACCATATATTTT	CASSNRQGSGNTIYF
TRBV7-2	TRBJ2-5	.	15	TRBD1	TGTGCCAGCAGCTTAAGGGGACAGCTACAAGAGACCCAGTACTTC	CASSLRGQLQETQYF
TRBV6-1	TRBJ2-1	.	14	TRBD1	TGTGCCAGCAGGGGGACAGGTTCCTACAATGAGCAGTTCTTC	CASRGTGSYNEQFF
TRBV6-1	TRBJ2-3	few	15	TRBD2	TGTGCCAGCAGTCTGGGGGCTAGCGGGTTAGATACGCAGTATTTT	CASSLGASGLDTQYF
TRBV29-1	TRBJ1-2	.	13	TRBD1	TGCAGTGTGAGACGGGACAGGGGGTCTGTCTACACCTTC	CSVRRDRGSVYTF
TRBV18	TRBJ2-3	once	16	TRBD2	TGTGCCAGCTCACCACCGACCGGGGGGGCCACAGATACGCAGTATTTT	CASSPPTGGATDTQYF
TRBV5-6	TRBJ2-5	.	15	.	TGTGCCAGCAGCCCCGGGACGGAGTACCAAGAGACCCAGTACTTC	CASSPGTEYQETQYF
TRBV29-1	TRBJ1-5	.	14	.	TGCAGCGTTACCGGGGGAGGGAGCAATCAGCCCCAGCATTTT	CSVTGGGSNQPQHF
TRBV10-3	TRBJ2-7	.	12	TRBD1	TGTGCCACAGGACAGGGAGGAAACGAGCAGTACTTC	CATGQGGNEQYF
TRBV7-8	TRBJ2-1	.	12	.	TGTGCCAGCAGCTTAGCGGGGGATATGCAGTTCTTC	CASSLAGDMQFF
TRBV6-5	TRBJ1-2	.	13	TRBD1	TGTGCCAGCAATCGACAGGGGGCAGGGGGCTACACCTTC	CASNRQGAGGYTF
TRBV5-1	TRBJ2-5	.	17	TRBD2	TGCGCCAGCAGCTTGGTACTAGCGGGAGGGCCGGGGGAGACCCAGTACTTC	CASSLVLAGGPGETQYF
TRBV10-2	TRBJ2-3	.	17	TRBD2	TGCGCCAGCACCTCCGGACTAGCGGGAGGGGGCGCAGATACGCAGTATTTT	CASTSGLAGGGADTQYF
TRBV11-2	TRBJ2-2	.	15	.	TGTGCCAGCAGCGGAAGGGTACTGAACACCGGGGAGCTGTTTTTT	CASSGRVLNTGELFF
TRBV15	TRBJ1-4	.	16	.	TGTGCCACCAGCAGAGATCGGACAGTCACTAATGAAAAACTGTTTTTT	CATSRDRTVTNEKLFF
TRBV30	TRBJ2-2	.	17	TRBD2	TGTGCCTGGAGTGTACGGGTGAGCGGGAGGGACACCGGGGAGCTGTTTTTT	CAWSVRVSGRDTGELFF
TRBV6-5	TRBJ1-6	.	15	.	TGTGCCAGCAGCTTAGAGACGGCACCCAATTCACCCCTCCACTTT	CASSLETAPNSPLHF
TRBV9	TRBJ1-6	.	17	.	TGTGCCAGCAGCCCCTTAGGGGGAAGATCCTATAATTCACCCCTCCACTTT	CASSPLGGRSYNSPLHF
TRBV5-1	TRBJ2-7	.	12	TRBD2	TGCGCCAGCAGTCCGGGAGGGTCCGAGCAGTACTTC	CASSPGGSEQYF
TRBV5-1	TRBJ1-6	.	17	.	TGCGCCAGCAGCTTGGCCCAGGGCGGCCCCTATAATTCACCCCTCCACTTT	CASSLAQGGPYNSPLHF
TRBV11-2	TRBJ1-4	.	14	.	TGTGCCAGCAGCTTAGTTGGGCTGGATGAAAAACTGTTTTTT	CASSLVGLDEKLFF
TRBV7-2	TRBJ1-5	.	15	.	TGTGCCAGCAGCTTAATCGGACTTAACAATCAGCCCCAGCATTTT	CASSLIGLNNQPQHF
TRBV6-5	TRBJ1-5	.	12	.	TGTGCCAGCAGTCTCGATAGGGTCCACCAGCATTTT	CASSLDRVHQHF
TRBV4-3	TRBJ2-2	once	15	.	TGCGCCAGCAGCCAAGGACAGGTTTTCGCCGGGGAGCTGTTTTTT	CASSQGQVFAGELFF
TRBV5-1	TRBJ2-7	.	14	TRBD1	TGCGCCAGCAACTCCGGGACAGGATCATGGGAGCAGTACTTC	CASNSGTGSWEQYF
TRBV21-1	TRBJ2-1	.	18	.	TGTGCCAGCAGCAACCGGGGGCATCGTGAGCCTAGTTACAATGAGCAGTTCTTC	CASSNRGHREPSYNEQFF
TRBV5-6	TRBJ2-7	.	13	.	TGTGCCAGCAGGAAACAGGTTACCTACGAGCAGTACTTC	CASRKQVTYEQYF
TRBV21-1	TRBJ1-1	.	12	.	TGTGCCAGCAGCAAAGAAGGGACTGAAGCTTTCTTT	CASSKEGTEAFF
TRBV5-1	TRBJ1-1	.	14	.	TGCGCCAGCAGCTTGGACAGGTCGAACACTGAAGCTTTCTTT	CASSLDRSNTEAFF
TRBV18	TRBJ2-7	.	12	TRBD2	TGTGCCAGCCGGATGGGGGGGAATGAGCAGTACTTC	CASRMGGNEQYF
TRBV27	TRBJ1-5	.	14	TRBD1	TGTGCCAGCAGTTTAGCAGGGGGCGAGCAGCCCCAGCATTTT	CASSLAGGEQPQHF
TRBV5-1	TRBJ2-2	once	13	.	TGCGCCAGCAGCTTGGGGACAACCGGGGAGCTGTTTTTT	CASSLGTTGELFF
TRBV5-4	TRBJ2-2	.	15	TRBD1	TGTGCCAGCAGCTGGGACAGCGCGAACACCGGGGAGCTGTTTTTT	CASSWDSANTGELFF